Listed below are T cell receptor beta chains from one sample, sequenced in a study of vaccination and CD4 T cells after COVID-19. Their antigens remain unidentified. TCRdb independently ran MiXCR on the PCR reads; one entry per CDR3 protein. This table holds about 5,600 distinct CDR3 sequences, roughly 44% found once. The source material was CD4+ T cells from blood, cultured in vitro. These receptors were obtained from a human donor in good health. Each CDR3 is given with its conserved first and last residue. The D gene is left open where the match is weak. The listing skips clone size in some rows; elsewhere it reads once, few, many or a size class.

abundance	v_gene	d_gene	j_gene	CDR3nt	CDR3aa
few	TRBV11-2	-	TRBJ1-2	TGTGCCAGCAGCTTAACCGGTGACGAGGACTATGGCTACACCTTC	CASSLTGDEDYGYTF
-	TRBV7-2	-	TRBJ2-5	TGTGCCAGCAGCTTAGCGGGGGGGCTAGAGACCCAGTACTTC	CASSLAGGLETQYF
-	TRBV6-5	-	TRBJ1-1	TGTGCCAGCAGTTATTCCGTGAGTACTGAAGCTTTCTTT	CASSYSVSTEAFF
few	TRBV25-1	TRBD2	TRBJ2-5	TGTGCCAGCGCGACTAGCGGGGGGTTAGTGACCCAGTACTTC	CASATSGGLVTQYF
-	TRBV6-1	TRBD1	TRBJ1-5	TGTGCCAGCGGTCACCTTGGGCGAGGGACAGCTAGCAATCAGCCCCAGCATTTT	CASGHLGRGTASNQPQHF
few	TRBV7-2	TRBD2	TRBJ2-2	TGTGCCAGCAGCTTCTGGACTAGCGGGGCCTGGGGGGAGCTGTTTTTT	CASSFWTSGAWGELFF
-	TRBV20-1	-	TRBJ1-6	TGCAGTGCTAGAGCAGGGGTGAATTCACCCCTCCACTTT	CSARAGVNSPLHF
few	TRBV20-1	-	TRBJ1-2	TGCAGTGCTAGATTGGCGGCAGGGAAGCATGGCTACACCTTC	CSARLAAGKHGYTF
-	TRBV6-1	TRBD1	TRBJ1-2	TGTGCCAGCACCCCCCAGGGGGGCTATGGCTACACCTTC	CASTPQGGYGYTF
-	TRBV7-6	TRBD1	TRBJ2-7	TGTGCCAGCAGCCCACGAATGGACAGGGTTTCGACCTACGAGCAGTACTTC	CASSPRMDRVSTYEQYF
-	TRBV15	-	TRBJ2-2	TGTGCCACCAGCAGAGAGAGGGGCGAGAACACCGGGGAGCTGTTTTTT	CATSRERGENTGELFF
-	TRBV7-7	-	TRBJ2-2	TGTGCTAGCAGCTTTGAGTCGAACACCGGGGAGCTGTTTTTT	CASSFESNTGELFF
few	TRBV4-1	-	TRBJ1-5	TGCGCCAGCAGCCCAGAGCCGACAGTGAATCAGCCCCAGCATTTT	CASSPEPTVNQPQHF
-	TRBV12-1	-	TRBJ1-2	TGTGCCAGCGGGAATGGCTACACCTTC	CASGNGYTF
few	TRBV20-1	-	TRBJ1-2	TGCAGTGCTAGGGTGCAGGGTGTTAATGGCTACACCTTC	CSARVQGVNGYTF
few	TRBV29-1	-	TRBJ1-1	TGCAGCTCGCAGGTGGCCGCTGGTTCTGAAGCTTTCTTT	CSSQVAAGSEAFF
-	TRBV30	-	TRBJ1-1	TGTGCCTGGAGTGTACAGAGGTCGATTTTGGCCACTGAAGCTTTCTTT	CAWSVQRSILATEAFF
-	TRBV19	-	TRBJ1-2	TGTGCCAGTAGTATTATGGACGGCTACACCTTC	CASSIMDGYTF
-	TRBV20-1	-	TRBJ2-5	TGCAGTGCTAGAGATCCGGGGACGGGTCAAGAGACCCAGTACTTC	CSARDPGTGQETQYF
-	TRBV15	-	TRBJ1-2	TGTGCCACCAGCAGAGATGCCGGTAAGGGAAATGTCGGCTACACCTTC	CATSRDAGKGNVGYTF
few	TRBV20-1	-	TRBJ2-2	TGCAGTGCCACACGGGACGGTCGAACCGGGGAGCTGTTTTTT	CSATRDGRTGELFF
-	TRBV20-1	-	TRBJ2-2	TGCAGTGCTAGCCCCACTCGCCACACCGGGGAGCTGTTTTTT	CSASPTRHTGELFF
few	TRBV6-1	-	TRBJ1-5	TGTGCCAGCAGAGAGACAGTCTATAGCAATCAGCCCCAGCATTTT	CASRETVYSNQPQHF
few	TRBV30	TRBD1	TRBJ1-2	TGTGCCTGGAGTGCGACACAGGGGACGGGCTACACCTTC	CAWSATQGTGYTF
-	TRBV12-3/TRBV12-4	TRBD1	TRBJ2-1	TGTGCCAGCAGTCCCGGGACAGGGTACAATGAGCAGTTCTTC	CASSPGTGYNEQFF
-	TRBV6-4	-	TRBJ2-2	TGTGCCAGCTCGGAAGGGAACACCGGGGAGCTGTTTTTT	CASSEGNTGELFF
-	TRBV7-9	-	TRBJ1-5	TGTGCCAGCAGCTTAAAAGGGTTTCAGCCCCAGCATTTT	CASSLKGFQPQHF
-	TRBV19	TRBD2	TRBJ2-5	TGTGCCAGTAGTATAGGGATAGTCCCTCGGGGGACTAGCGGCCAAGAGACCCAGTACTTC	CASSIGIVPRGTSGQETQYF
-	TRBV20-1	-	TRBJ2-3	TGCAGTGCTAGTCCAGACACAGATACGCAGTATTTT	CSASPDTDTQYF
few	TRBV6-1	TRBD1	TRBJ1-2	TGTGCCAGCAGACCGACAGGGGGTAGTAACTATGGCTACACCTTC	CASRPTGGSNYGYTF
few	TRBV24-1	TRBD1	TRBJ1-2	TGTGCCTACCCGGAAAGGGGGCCCTATGGCTACACCTTC	CAYPERGPYGYTF
-	TRBV6-1	-	TRBJ1-5	TGTGCCAGCACGGGTGACGACCAGCCCCAGCATTTT	CASTGDDQPQHF
few	TRBV19	-	TRBJ1-2	TGTGCCAGTAGTATATGGTCGGGGGCAGATTATGGCTACACCTTC	CASSIWSGADYGYTF
once	TRBV6-1	-	TRBJ1-1	TGTGCCACGGGGGGCATGAACACTGAAGCTTTCTTT	CATGGMNTEAFF
few	TRBV6-1	TRBD2	TRBJ2-5	TGTGCCAGCAGTCCCGGGACTAGCGGGTCTGGGGAGACCCAGTACTTC	CASSPGTSGSGETQYF